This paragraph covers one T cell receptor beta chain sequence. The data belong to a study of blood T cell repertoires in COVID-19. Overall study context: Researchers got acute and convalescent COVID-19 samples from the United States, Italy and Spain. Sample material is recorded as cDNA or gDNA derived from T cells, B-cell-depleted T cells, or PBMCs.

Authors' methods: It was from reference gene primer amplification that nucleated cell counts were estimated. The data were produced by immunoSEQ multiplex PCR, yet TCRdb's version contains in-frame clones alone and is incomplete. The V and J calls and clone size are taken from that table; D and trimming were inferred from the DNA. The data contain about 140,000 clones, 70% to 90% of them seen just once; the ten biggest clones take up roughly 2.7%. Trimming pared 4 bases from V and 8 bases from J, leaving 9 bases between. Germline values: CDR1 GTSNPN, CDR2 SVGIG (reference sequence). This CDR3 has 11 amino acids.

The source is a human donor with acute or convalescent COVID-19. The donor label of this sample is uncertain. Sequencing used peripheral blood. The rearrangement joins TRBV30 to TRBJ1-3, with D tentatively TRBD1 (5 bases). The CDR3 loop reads CAWTQGDTIYF. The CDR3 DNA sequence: TGTGCCTGGACCCAGGGTGACACCATATATTTT.